Described below is a single TCR beta chain sequence and its context. Its specificity is not known. CDR1 is SGHRS and CDR2 is YFSETQ in the germline V gene. This CDR3 is 14 amino acids long. J lost 2 bases, V lost 1 base, and 1 base had no gene match. The sample is drawn from a study of graft-versus-host responses after intestinal transplantation. Across the whole study: Multivisceral, liver-intestinal, or isolated intestinal transplants were given to recipients. Anti-thymocyte globulin induction, then tacrolimus and steroids for two to four years, went to all recipients.

Sequenced by immunoSEQ multiplex PCR; TCRdb stores in-frame clones only, minus some. The sample has tens of thousands of clones, 70% to 90% seen once. Whole-study findings and limits: Recipient-marrow GvH clones were detected, some having first appeared in ileum or blood.

The clonotype comes from a human donor who received an intestinal transplant. The J gene is TRBJ1-2, the V gene TRBV5-1, with 8 bases that match TRBD1. The sample here was unstimulated CD4+ T cells sorted from spleen or lymph node cells, taken before intestinal transplant. This CDR3 is CASSLNRGNYGYTF. As DNA, the CDR3 is TGCGCCAGCAGCTTGAACAGGGGGAACTATGGCTACACCTTC.